This T cell receptor (beta chain) was documented in a study of blood T cell repertoires in COVID-19. Each recovered donor of Cohort 3 presented with two negative PCRs, clearance, or symptom resolution. Assay: immunoSEQ multiplex PCR; the TCRdb copy retains only in-frame clones and omits some. The sample has a few hundred thousand clones, around nine tenths seen once. There are 15 residues in the CDR3. Deletions cut 5 bases from V and 8 bases from J, with 18 bases between. CDR1 and CDR2 (germline): SGHTA, FQGNSA. The sequencing sample was made of PBMCs or T cells enriched from blood (not recorded which). The chain is built from TRBV7-2 and TRBJ1-4, with no clear D. The clonotype was recovered from a woman aged 50 to 65 who had recovered from COVID-19. CDR3 DNA: TGTGCCAGCAGCCCCTGGGCCCAGGCAGGAGAAAAACTGTTTTTT. Amino acids: CASSPWAQAGEKLFF.